The next 6 T cell receptor beta chains were all read from a single sample in a study of metastatic and nonmetastatic thyroid tumors. TCRdb re-processed the PCR reads through MiXCR. The sample has tens of thousands of clones, more than 20% seen once. Before thyroid surgery, none of the patients had received any treatment. Sequencing was done on a sample of tumor tissue. The receptor set was obtained from a male donor with papillary thyroid cancer or a benign thyroid nodule (not recorded which). Some clones in this sample may be carry-over from other donors' samples.

The gene calls are TRBV5-1 and TRBJ2-2; D possibly corresponds to TRBD2 (5 bases). V was shortened by 2 bases and J by 7 bases, with 12 bases between the two germline ends. Per the germline V gene, CDR1 is SGHRS and CDR2 is YFSETQ. The CDR3 loop spans 14 amino acids. The CDR3 DNA sequence: TGCGCCAGCAGCTTAGCGGTCGAGGGCGGGGAGCTGTTTTTT. It codes for CASSLAVEGGELFF.

The J gene is TRBJ1-1, the V gene TRBV9; D is uncertain. Germline CDR1 SGDLS, CDR2 YYNGEE. Trimming pared 0 bases from V and 4 bases from J, leaving 7 bases between. The CDR3 is made up of 13 amino acids. CDR3 bases: TGTGCCAGCAGCGTAGTTCGGGGCACTGAAGCTTTCTTT. This encodes CASSVVRGTEAFF.

This clone was seen many times. The chain has TRBV24-1 and TRBJ2-7, with 8 bases identical to TRBD2. CDR3 length: 12 amino acids. Germline CDR1 KGHDR, CDR2 SFDVKD. Trimming cost V 4 bases and J 5 bases; bases outside gene matches: 0. The CDR3 DNA reads TGTGCCACCAGTGAAGCGGGGGACGAGCAGTACTTC. Protein: CATSEAGDEQYF.

This clone occurred many times. The chain is built from TRBV5-8 and TRBJ2-7, with 10 positions matching TRBD1. With V trimmed by 4 bases and J by 3 bases, 4 bases remained unmatched. The CDR3 extends over 14 amino acids. In germline, CDR1 is SGHTS, CDR2 YDEGEE. The CDR3 DNA follows: TGTGCCAGCAGCCTAGGGGACAGGGGCTACGAGCAGTACTTC. This encodes CASSLGDRGYEQYF.

The table lists this clone with many counts. This chain joins TRBV12-3 or TRBV12-4 and TRBJ2-1; tentatively, D is TRBD1 (6 bases). The CDR3 extends over 15 amino acids. Trimming stripped 5 bases from V and 0 bases from J, with 11 bases between. CDR3 protein: CASSLGHLSYNEQFF. The CDR3 bases are TGTGCCAGCAGTCTGGGACACCTCTCCTACAATGAGCAGTTCTTC.

By share of the sample, this clone is medium-sized (0.01 to 0.1%). V gene TRBV4-3 combines with J gene TRBJ1-2; D remains ambiguous. Trimming took off 4 bases at V and 0 bases at J, with 12 bases between the two ends. The germline gives CDR1 LGHNA, CDR2 YSLEER. The CDR3 consists of 15 residues. CDR3 sequence (DNA): TGCGCCAGCAGCCTCGGTTCCGCTTCTAACTATGGCTACACCTTC. It yields the protein CASSLGSASNYGYTF.